Described below is a single T cell receptor beta chain sequence and its context. Its antigen is not identified. The sample is drawn from a study of T cell repertoires in cytomegalovirus infection. About the research overall: CMV epitopes used comprised recently identified HLA-C-restricted ones and well-studied HLA-B-restricted ones. An indication of both CMV infection and matching HLA type came from public TCR beta signatures.

J gave up 3 bases and V 5 bases, and 5 bases lay outside the gene matches. The V gene's germline CDR1 is SGHVS and CDR2 FNYEAQ. The CDR3 consists of 14 residues. Study-level points and caveats: Across the ex vivo response, the dominant clonotypes were HLA-C-restricted CMV-specific TCR beta clonotypes. Frequencies of public TCR beta families were cumulated, and this identified carriers of CMV plus the relevant HLA.

MiXCR was run by TCRdb on the reads, yielding one entry per CDR3 protein. This table holds roughly 730,000 distinct CDR3 sequences, roughly 36% found once. The TCR was taken from a human donor in good health (CMV status not recorded). Some clones in this sample may be carry-over from other donors' samples. The rearrangement uses TRBV7-6 and TRBJ1-2; 8 bases are a match to TRBD1. Specimen: cultured PBMCs, collected from culture after CMV antigen stimulation. CDR3 bases: TGTGCCAGCAGCCGGACAGGGATAGACTATGGCTACACCTTC. Its protein product is CASSRTGIDYGYTF. Full variable domain (missing parts from reference TRBV7-6 and TRBJ1-2): GAGVSQSPRYKVTKRGQDVALRCDPISGHVSLYWYRQALGQGPEFLTYFNYEAQQDKSGLPNDRFSAERPEGSISTLTIQRTEQRDSAMYRCASSRTGIDYGYTFGSGTRLTVV.